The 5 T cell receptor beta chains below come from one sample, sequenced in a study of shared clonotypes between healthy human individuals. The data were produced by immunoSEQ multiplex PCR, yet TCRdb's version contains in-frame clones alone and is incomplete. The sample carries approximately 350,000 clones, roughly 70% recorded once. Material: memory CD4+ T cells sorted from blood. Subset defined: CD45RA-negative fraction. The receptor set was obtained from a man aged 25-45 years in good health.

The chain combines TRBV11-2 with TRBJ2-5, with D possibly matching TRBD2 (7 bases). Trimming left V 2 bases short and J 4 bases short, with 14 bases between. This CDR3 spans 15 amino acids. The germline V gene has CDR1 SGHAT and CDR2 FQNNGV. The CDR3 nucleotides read TGTGCCAGCAGCTTAAGGGGGGGAGCTGTAGAGACCCAGTACTTC. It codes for CASSLRGGAVETQYF. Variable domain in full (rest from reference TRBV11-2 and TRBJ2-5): EAGVAQSPRYKIIEKRQSVAFWCNPISGHATLYWYQQILGQGPKLLIQFQNNGVVDDSQLPKDRFSAERLKGVDSTLKIQPAKLEDSAVYLCASSLRGGAVETQYFGPGTRLLVL.

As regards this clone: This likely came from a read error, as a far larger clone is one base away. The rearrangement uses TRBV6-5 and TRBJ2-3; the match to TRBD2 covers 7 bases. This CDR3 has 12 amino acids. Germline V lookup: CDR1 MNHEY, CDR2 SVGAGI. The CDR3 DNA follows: TGTACCAGTAGCCGGGGGGCAGATACGCAGTATTTT. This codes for CTSSRGADTQYF.

In nucleotides, the CDR3 is TGCGCCAGCAGCTTGTCGAGGCCAAACACAGATACGCAGTATTTT. Protein product: CASSLSRPNTDTQYF. This rearrangement joins TRBV5-1 to TRBJ2-3; D uncertain. The V gene's germline CDR1 is SGHRS and CDR2 YFSETQ. V lost 1 base and J 2 bases, leaving 11 bases between the germline ends. This CDR3 is 15 amino acids long.

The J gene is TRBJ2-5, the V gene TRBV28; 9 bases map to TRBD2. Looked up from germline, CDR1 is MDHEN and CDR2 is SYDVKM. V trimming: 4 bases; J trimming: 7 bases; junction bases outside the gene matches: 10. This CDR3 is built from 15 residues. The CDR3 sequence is CASSSRTSVAGTQYF. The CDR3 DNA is TGTGCCAGCAGTTCCCGGACTAGCGTCGCAGGGACCCAGTACTTC.

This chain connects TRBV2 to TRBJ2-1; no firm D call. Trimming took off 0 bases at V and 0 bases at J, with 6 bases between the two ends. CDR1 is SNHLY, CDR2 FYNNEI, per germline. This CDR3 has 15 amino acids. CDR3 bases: TGTGCCAGCAGTGAAGCCCAGGCCTCCTACAATGAGCAGTTCTTC. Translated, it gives CASSEAQASYNEQFF.